Shown below are 23 T cell receptor beta chains from a single sample sequenced in a study of CXCR3-negative and CXCR3-positive naive CD8 T cells. No antigen is known for these receptors. In preparing the TRB cDNA libraries, 5' RACE with UMI labels was used. After re-calling the 5' RACE reads, TCRdb lists one entry per CDR3 protein, DNA absent. Its clone listing holds roughly 6,900 distinct CDR3 sequences. Study-level findings and limits: For CXCR3-positive naive cells, TRB CDR3s were more hydrophobic than those of CXCR3-negative naive cells.

The sequencing sample was made of naive CXCR3+ CD8+ T cells from blood. The subset is: CD45RO-CCR7+CD27+CD95- naive CD8+ T cells expressing CXCR3 (TNR3+). The receptor source for this set is a human donor in good health. Some clones in this sample may be carry-over from other donors' samples.

This chain links TRBV11-1 with TRBJ2-4; TCRdb outputs TRBD1, but without DNA this stays unchecked. Germline CDR1 SGHAT, CDR2 FQDESV (reference sequence). The CDR3 runs 19 residues. This CDR3 reads CASSLRQGVKGGAKNIQYF.

This chain connects TRBV29-1 to TRBJ2-1; TCRdb outputs TRBD2, but without DNA this stays unchecked. There are 14 residues in the CDR3. Germline V gives CDR1 SQVTM, CDR2 ANQGSEA. CDR3: CSVERREGFNEQFF.

By frequency, this clonotype registers medium-sized. The gene calls are TRBV6-5 and TRBJ1-4. This CDR3 contains 15 residues. The germline V gene encodes CDR1 MNHEY and CDR2 SVGAGI. The CDR3 sequence is CASSYSTANNEKLFF.

This clonotype is identified as medium-sized from frequency. The J gene is TRBJ2-3, the V gene TRBV4-1. The germline CDR1 and CDR2 sequences are MGHRA and YSYEKL. There are 14 residues in the CDR3. The CDR3 loop is CASSQELGTDTQYF.

This clonotype is identified as medium-sized from frequency. The V and J genes are TRBV10-3 and TRBJ2-7; TCRdb designates TRBD1, a call that cannot be tested without DNA. Germline-derived CDR1 and CDR2 are ENHRY and SYGVKD. The CDR3 consists of 15 residues. The CDR3 protein is CAISDPGQGLYEQYF.

The chain combines TRBV5-4 with TRBJ2-3. Germline CDR1 and CDR2: SGHNT and YYREEE (reference sequence). CDR3 length: 14 residues. CDR3 residues: CASSITEELDTQYF.

Considering frequency, this clonotype is medium-sized. The rearrangement uses TRBV20-1 and TRBJ2-7. The germline V gene has CDR1 DFQATT and CDR2 SNEGSKA (reference sequence). The CDR3 is made up of 15 amino acids. CDR3 loop: CSARDFSSFTYEQYF.

Considering frequency, this clonotype is medium-sized. The chain uses TRBV18 and TRBJ2-5; without DNA, the TCRdb call of TRBD1 cannot be checked. This CDR3 comprises 15 residues. Germline CDR1 is KGHSH and CDR2 is LQKENI. The CDR3 sequence is CASSYPGEAPETQYF. Full variable domain (missing parts from reference TRBV18 and TRBJ2-5): NAGVMQNPRHLVRRRGQEARLRCSPMKGHSHVYWYRQLPEEGLKFMVYLQKENIIDESGMPKERFSAEFPKEGPSILRIQQVVRGDSAAYFCASSYPGEAPETQYFGPGTRLLVL.

The chain joins TRBV5-1 to TRBJ2-7. CDR1 and CDR2 from the germline V gene are SGHRS and YFSETQ. The CDR3 runs 13 residues. CDR3 sequence reads: CSSSLAGAYEQYF.

V and J are TRBV7-8 and TRBJ2-3; TCRdb picks TRBD2, but there is no DNA to check that call. Germline V gives CDR1 SGHVS, CDR2 FQNEAQ. The length of the CDR3 is 15 residues. This CDR3 reads CASSVVTTSTDTQYF.

According to its frequency, this clonotype is medium-sized. The rearrangement joins TRBV7-9 to TRBJ1-1; TCRdb designates TRBD1, a call that cannot be tested without DNA. This CDR3 comprises 16 residues. From germline, CDR1 is SEHNR and CDR2 FQNEAQ (reference sequence). The CDR3: CASSQTLVHMNTEAFF.

This clonotype counts as medium-sized by frequency. The chain recombines TRBV6-5 with TRBJ2-3; TCRdb's D gene call, TRBD1, goes unchecked for lack of DNA. This CDR3 has 18 amino acids. CDR1 is MNHEY, CDR2 SVGAGI, per germline. CDR3 sequence: CASRAGTGTRPSTDTQYF.

The gene calls are TRBV25-1 and TRBJ1-2; TCRdb proposes TRBD1, but this gene call is untestable without DNA. This CDR3 spans 11 amino acids. The germline CDR1 and CDR2 sequences are MGHDK and SYGVNS. CDR3 region: CAGQGASGYTF.

This clonotype is called medium-sized based on its frequency. The V call is TRBV11-2, the J call TRBJ2-5; the TCRdb D gene call, TRBD1, has no DNA to confirm it. Looked up from germline, CDR1 is SGHAT and CDR2 is FQNNGV. The CDR3 has 15 residues. The CDR3 protein is CASSLEYGALETQYF.

CDR3: CASSLGQGVWEAFF. V gene TRBV6-1 combines with J gene TRBJ1-1; TCRdb indicates TRBD1, and absent DNA this call remains unverified. CDR3 length equals 14 residues. CDR1 MNHNS and CDR2 SASEGT come from the germline V gene.

The rearrangement uses TRBV29-1 and TRBJ2-3; checking the TCRdb D call of TRBD2 is not possible without DNA. This CDR3 region has 14 residues. CDR1 and CDR2 (germline): SQVTM, ANQGSEA. The CDR3 loop reads CSVEGAAPTDTQYF.

The chain carries TRBV11-1 and TRBJ2-1; the D call of TRBD2 rests on TCRdb alone, since no DNA is present to check it. Germline V CDR1 and CDR2: SGHAT, FQDESV (reference sequence). The CDR3 length is 16 residues. The CDR3 region is CASSSSLAGHYNEQFF.

J is TRBJ2-1 and V is TRBV15; absent DNA, TCRdb's TRBD2 call cannot be checked. This CDR3 region has 16 residues. CDR1 is LNHNV and CDR2 is YYDKDF in the germline V gene (reference sequence). This CDR3 is CATSRVSGKLYNEQFF.

The chain employs TRBV7-9 and TRBJ2-1; TCRdb designates TRBD1, a call that cannot be tested without DNA. The CDR3 extends over 17 amino acids. Germline CDR1 SEHNR, CDR2 FQNEAQ (reference sequence). The CDR3 sequence: CASSLASGRSSYNEQFF.

This clonotype is classed as medium-sized by frequency. The V call is TRBV4-3, the J call TRBJ1-1. The CDR3 loop spans 14 amino acids. Germline CDR1 LGHNA, CDR2 YSLEER. This chain's CDR3 is CASSQDLGNAEAFF.

CDR3 amino acids: CASSESRAGSTDTQYF. This chain links TRBV2 with TRBJ2-3; the D gene TCRdb calls, TRBD2, cannot be checked with no DNA. Germline CDR1 SNHLY, CDR2 FYNNEI. The CDR3 spans 16 residues.

This clonotype shows up as medium-sized by frequency. The chain uses TRBV4-1 and TRBJ2-3; TCRdb calls TRBD2, which cannot be checked without DNA. CDR3 length: 17 residues. From germline, CDR1 is MGHRA and CDR2 YSYEKL. The CDR3 loop is CASSQFGGGRGGDTQYF.

The chain combines TRBV7-9 with TRBJ1-5. In germline, CDR1 is SEHNR, CDR2 FQNEAQ (reference sequence). This CDR3 region has 13 residues. CDR3 sequence: CASSLGPNQPQHF.